The 28 T cell receptor beta chains below were found in one sample sequenced in a study of patients and donors after allogeneic stem cell transplantation. TCRdb re-called the RT-PCR reads through MiXCR, storing one row per CDR3 protein. This sample has about a million distinct CDR3 sequences; roughly 18% occur once, and the top ten carry 5% to 7.5%. What was sequenced was blood, either unsorted or a sorted T cell fraction (not recorded which). These TCRs come from a human donor who was either an allogeneic HSCT recipient or a stem cell or donor lymphocyte infusion donor (not recorded which). It is not recorded whose cells these are; they may come from a transplant donor.

This clonotype was seen a handful of times. This chain joins TRBV11-3 and TRBJ2-1, with 8 bases matching TRBD2. V trimming: 5 bases; J trimming: 6 bases; junction bases outside the gene matches: 15. In germline, CDR1 is SGHNT, CDR2 YENEEA. The CDR3 length is 17 residues. CDR3 region: CASSPGGLSGDFNEQFF. CDR3 bases: TGTGCCAGCAGCCCGGGCGGGCTTAGCGGGGATTTCAATGAGCAGTTCTTC.

The V and J genes are TRBV29-1 and TRBJ1-3, with TRBD1 identical over 9 bases. Per the germline V gene, CDR1 is SQVTM and CDR2 is ANQGSEA. CDR3 length equals 16 residues. The ends lost 1 base at V and 2 bases at J; junction bases unmatched: 6. As DNA, the CDR3 is TGCAGCGTTGAAGTTTTTCGGACAGGGGCTGGAAACACCATATATTTT. This sequence encodes CSVEVFRTGAGNTIYF.

This clonotype was observed a few times. V gene TRBV7-6 combines with J gene TRBJ1-2; TRBD1 matches 9 bases. Germline CDR1 is SGHVS and CDR2 is FNYEAQ. Losses at the gene ends were 4 bases for V and 4 bases for J; bases not matched to a gene: 10. This CDR3 has 16 residues. The CDR3 coding sequence is TGTGCCAGCAGCTCCTCCCCGGGACAGGGCACCTATGGCTACACCTTC. Translated, it gives CASSSSPGQGTYGYTF.

This clonotype turned up a few times. The genes are TRBV5-6 and TRBJ1-2, with 7 positions matching TRBD1. V lost 4 bases, J lost 10 bases, and 10 bases stayed unmatched. From germline, CDR1 is SGHDT and CDR2 YYEEEE. The CDR3 loop spans 13 amino acids. The CDR3 loop is CASSRGQPPVYTF. DNA of the CDR3: TGTGCCAGCAGCAGGGGACAGCCCCCTGTCTACACCTTC.

The chain employs TRBV20-1 and TRBJ2-1; D not resolved. The V and J ends lost 3 bases and 9 bases respectively, with 21 bases between them. Germline-derived CDR1 and CDR2 are DFQATT and SNEGSKA (reference sequence). This CDR3 is 15 amino acids long. This CDR3 reads CSARRLESPSTEQFF. The CDR3 coding sequence is TGCAGTGCTAGGCGTTTAGAGTCACCCTCCACTGAGCAGTTCTTC.

This clonotype has just a few counts. V gene TRBV27 combines with J gene TRBJ2-2; perhaps TRBD1 as D (7 bases). Between the trimmed V and J ends, which lost 5 bases and 7 bases, there was a span of 23 bases. The CDR3 is 17 amino acids. In germline, CDR1 is MNHEY, CDR2 SMNVEV (reference sequence). The CDR3 is CASSRPRGAVLGGELFF. The CDR3 nucleotides read TGTGCCAGCAGTCGCCCCAGGGGGGCTGTTTTGGGCGGGGAGCTGTTTTTT.

This clonotype has a handful of counts. This sequence joins TRBV7-2 and TRBJ2-3; weak D call: TRBD2 (5 bases). Trimming removed 0 bases from V and 2 bases from J, with 12 bases in between. This CDR3 spans 16 amino acids. CDR1 SGHTA and CDR2 FQGNSA come from the germline V gene. The CDR3: CASSLAAGVPTDTQYF. CDR3 DNA sequence: TGTGCCAGCAGCTTAGCGGCGGGTGTACCCACAGATACGCAGTATTTT. The variable domain in full, with the rest retrieved from reference TRBV7-2 and TRBJ2-3, is GAGVSQSPSNKVTEKGKDVELRCDPISGHTALYWYRQSLGQGLEFLIYFQGNSAPDKSGLPSDRFSAERTGGSVSTLTIQRTQQEDSAVYLCASSLAAGVPTDTQYFGPGTRLTVL.

This clonotype was detected only once. The chain couples TRBV3-1 to TRBJ2-2, with 12 bases lining up with TRBD2. The CDR3 is 18 amino acids. Germline V gene data show CDR1 as LGHDT and CDR2 as YNNKEL (reference sequence). Trimming removed 0 bases from V and 6 bases from J; junction bases left unmatched: 8. The CDR3 loop is CASSQDGLAGRLAGELFF. CDR3 coding DNA: TGTGCCAGCAGCCAAGATGGACTAGCGGGGAGGCTGGCCGGGGAGCTGTTTTTT.

The CDR3 region has the DNA TGTGCCAGCAGCAAAAAGGGACTAAGGGAGGAGACCCAGTACTTC. This sequence encodes CASSKKGLREETQYF. V gene TRBV21-1 combines with J gene TRBJ2-5; no DNA check was done on the table's D call, TRBD2. TRBV21-1 is marked as a pseudogene. CDR3 length equals 15 residues.

This chain links TRBV11-3 with TRBJ2-1, with D unresolved. The CDR3 consists of 16 residues. Germline CDR1 reads SGHNT; CDR2 reads YENEEA. The V and J ends lost 1 base and 2 bases respectively, with 12 bases between them. The CDR3 region has the DNA TGTGCCAGCAGCTTAGGTTTTGCCGCCGCCTACAATGAGCAGTTCTTC. Translation gives CASSLGFAAAYNEQFF.

This clonotype occurred a few times. The chain couples TRBV7-8 to TRBJ2-1; 9 positions match TRBD1. The CDR3 spans 16 residues. Germline CDR1 SGHVS, CDR2 FQNEAQ. Germline trimming cut 2 bases from V and 8 bases from J; bases unmatched to any gene: 10. The CDR3 sequence: CASSLRRQGVPHEQFF. The CDR3 DNA reads as TGTGCCAGCAGCTTAAGACGACAGGGGGTACCACATGAGCAGTTCTTC.

V and J are TRBV7-9 and TRBJ2-2, with TRBD1 matching over 10 bases. CDR3 length equals 16 residues. V lost 5 bases, J lost 3 bases, and 6 bases stayed unmatched. Per germline, CDR1 SEHNR and CDR2 FQNEAQ (reference sequence). CDR3: CASSRDRGMDTGELFF. CDR3 nucleotides: TGTGCCAGCAGCCGGGACAGGGGAATGGACACCGGGGAGCTGTTTTTT.

The chain combines TRBV14 with TRBJ2-5; 9 bases map to TRBD2. The CDR3 runs 15 residues. Germline V CDR1 and CDR2: SGHDN, FVKESK. The V gene end was trimmed by 5 bases and the J gene end by 1 base; junction bases not matched to a gene: 5. CDR3 nucleotide sequence: TGTGCCAGCAGCGGGCTAGCGGGGACCCAAGAGACCCAGTACTTC. This sequence encodes CASSGLAGTQETQYF. The full variable domain, its missing parts supplied by reference TRBV14 and TRBJ2-5, is EAGVTQFPSHSVIEKGQTVTLRCDPISGHDNLYWYRRVMGKEIKFLLHFVKESKQDESGMPNNRFLAERTGGTYSTLKVQPAELEDSGVYFCASSGLAGTQETQYFGPGTRLLVL.

The chain employs TRBV7-8 and TRBJ1-2; D may be TRBD1 (5 bases). The CDR3 runs 15 residues. Germline CDR1 and CDR2: SGHVS and FQNEAQ. Trimming took 5 bases from V and 2 from J, leaving 15 bases between them. CDR3 protein: CASSLDSSPNYGYTF. The CDR3 DNA is TGTGCCAGCAGCCTCGACAGTTCCCCGAACTATGGCTACACCTTC.

The chain employs TRBV4-2 and TRBJ2-1, with D maybe TRBD2 (6 bases). This CDR3 has 16 residues. Germline assignment: CDR1 LGHNA and CDR2 YNFKEQ. V lost 0 bases and J lost 0, with 9 bases in between. The CDR3 here is CASSQDPSASYNEQFF. The CDR3, as DNA: TGTGCCAGCAGCCAAGACCCTAGCGCCTCCTACAATGAGCAGTTCTTC.

CDR3 region: CASSLAVTTYEQYF. The DNA of the CDR3 is TGTGCCAGCAGCTTAGCGGTCACGACCTACGAGCAGTACTTC. The chain employs TRBV11-2 and TRBJ2-7; D gene uncertain. There are 14 residues in the CDR3. Germline V CDR1 and CDR2: SGHAT, FQNNGV. V was cut by 1 base and J by 2 bases, with 9 bases left in between.

The rearrangement joins TRBV5-1 to TRBJ1-1; no clear D. The germline V and J ends were trimmed by 7 bases and 2 bases, with 12 bases remaining between them. The length of the CDR3 is 13 residues. CDR1 is SGHRS and CDR2 is YFSETQ in the germline V gene. The CDR3 nucleotides read TGCGCCAGCGGGTTGAGAGGCAACACTGAAGCTTTCTTT. Amino acids: CASGLRGNTEAFF.

This clonotype showed up just a few times. The J gene is TRBJ1-1, the V gene TRBV27; D call uncertain. Trimming pared 10 bases from V and 0 bases from J, leaving 6 bases between. The length of the CDR3 is 11 residues. The germline V gene encodes CDR1 MNHEY and CDR2 SMNVEV (reference sequence). This CDR3 is CATGLNTEAFF. The CDR3 DNA reads as TGTGCCACAGGCCTGAACACTGAAGCTTTCTTT.

A few counts support this clonotype. The V gene is TRBV7-2, the J gene TRBJ2-2, with 12 bases matching TRBD2. This CDR3 is 15 amino acids long. The V gene end was trimmed by 5 bases and the J gene end by 4 bases; junction bases not matched to a gene: 2. From germline, CDR1 is SGHTA and CDR2 FQGNSA. As DNA, the CDR3 is TGTGCCAGCAGCGCGACTAGCGGGGGCACCGGGGAGCTGTTTTTT. It is translated as CASSATSGGTGELFF.

V and J are TRBV7-8 and TRBJ2-3, with no clear D. This CDR3 has 15 amino acids. Looked up from germline, CDR1 is SGHVS and CDR2 is FQNEAQ. Trimming took 2 bases from V and 0 from J, leaving 9 bases between them. CDR3 DNA: TGTGCCAGCAGCTTATATCGCGGAAGCACAGATACGCAGTATTTT. This encodes CASSLYRGSTDTQYF.

This clonotype was picked up a small number of times. The rearrangement joins TRBV20-1 to TRBJ2-3; D gene unclear. Trimming cost V 6 bases and J 0 bases, with 13 bases left between them. The CDR3 consists of 14 residues. CDR1 is DFQATT and CDR2 is SNEGSKA in the germline V gene (reference sequence). CDR3 protein: CSARAETSTDTQYF. The CDR3 nucleotides read TGCAGTGCCCGCGCCGAGACTAGCACAGATACGCAGTATTTT.

The J gene is TRBJ2-3, the V gene TRBV5-4; D gene unclear. Trimming left V 2 bases short and J 5 bases short, with 6 bases between. The CDR3 contains 12 residues. CDR1 is SGHNT and CDR2 is YYREEE in the germline V gene (reference sequence). CDR3 loop: CASSFLQDTQYF. The CDR3, as DNA: TGTGCCAGCAGCTTTCTGCAAGATACGCAGTATTTT.

The gene calls are TRBV30 and TRBJ1-2; 8 nucleotides match TRBD1. Trimming cost V 2 bases and J 2 bases; bases outside gene matches: 4. The CDR3 is made up of 14 amino acids. Per germline, CDR1 GTSNPN and CDR2 SVGIG (reference sequence). The CDR3 here is CAWSPGTGNYGYTF. The CDR3 DNA is TGTGCCTGGAGTCCGGGGACAGGCAACTATGGCTACACCTTC.

The rearrangement links TRBV7-8 to TRBJ1-1; D might be TRBD1 (5 bases). Germline lookup yields CDR1 SGHVS and CDR2 FQNEAQ. There are 15 residues in the CDR3. Trimming cost V 2 bases and J 2 bases, with 12 bases left between them. The CDR3 loop reads CASSLYPGHNTEAFF. CDR3 sequence (DNA): TGTGCCAGCAGCTTATACCCAGGGCATAACACTGAAGCTTTCTTT.

This clonotype has just a few counts. V usage is TRBV5-6 and J usage is TRBJ2-5; D remains unclear. Germline V gene sequence: CDR1 SGHDT, CDR2 YYEEEE. CDR3 length: 14 amino acids. With 1 base removed from V and 5 bases from J, the gap between germline ends came to 12 bases. The CDR3 DNA is TGTGCCAGCAGCTTGAGTAGGCTGGCGGAGACCCAGTACTTC. Translated: CASSLSRLAETQYF.

In this sample, this clonotype turned up a few times. The rearrangement joins TRBV10-3 to TRBJ1-1; D not certain. V was shortened by 3 bases and J by 5 bases, with 10 bases between the two germline ends. The CDR3 covers 13 residues. Per the germline V gene, CDR1 is ENHRY and CDR2 is SYGVKD. This CDR3 is CAISDQAVTEAFF. The DNA for the CDR3 is TGTGCCATCAGTGACCAAGCGGTGACTGAAGCTTTCTTT.

This chain joins TRBV29-1 and TRBJ2-5, with D unresolved. This CDR3 region has 14 residues. Germline CDR1 reads SQVTM; CDR2 reads ANQGSEA. Trimming took off 1 base at V and 4 bases at J, with 13 bases between the two ends. This chain's CDR3 is CSVEGGIKGETQYF. The CDR3 DNA follows: TGCAGCGTTGAAGGGGGTATCAAGGGAGAGACCCAGTACTTC.

This clonotype was counted between two and nine times. The chain couples TRBV6-4 to TRBJ1-2; D is unclear. Trimming cost V 7 bases and J 8 bases, with 17 bases left between them. The CDR3 is 13 amino acids. CDR1 and CDR2 (germline): MRHNA, SNTAGT. The CDR3: CASMPSDAHGYTF. Here the CDR3 DNA reads TGTGCCAGCATGCCCTCCGATGCCCACGGCTACACCTTC.